The 16 T cell receptor beta chains in this list originate from one sample, sequenced in a study of T cell clonality in common variable immunodeficiency. Using immunoSEQ multiplex PCR, the repertoire was profiled, and TCRdb retains in-frame clones only, with some absent. The profile covers roughly 58,000 clones, none occurring a single time. Sequenced: peripheral blood mononuclear cells. These receptors originate from a person aged 18 to 70 in good health.

There are many counts of this clone. The read halts 3 residues ahead of the CDR3 end, with the missing end drawn from the germline J gene. J is TRBJ2-7 and V is TRBV11-2, with D tentatively TRBD2 (6 bases). Germline values: CDR1 SGHAT, CDR2 FQNNGV. V was pared by 2 bases and J by 6 bases, with 14 bases between. This CDR3 has 14 amino acids. The CDR3 protein is CASSLSGGEGEQYF. The sequenced CDR3 bases are TGTGCCAGCAGCTTATCCGGGGGTGAGGGCGAG.

On this clone itself: The read terminates 3 residues ahead of where the CDR3 ends, so the germline J gene completes it. The V and J genes are TRBV7-9 and TRBJ2-2; 10 nucleotides match TRBD1. After removal of 5 bases from V and 6 bases from J, the junction contained 6 bases not matched to a gene. Germline V gives CDR1 SEHNR, CDR2 FQNEAQ (reference sequence). This CDR3 has 15 amino acids. CDR3 DNA (partial): TGTGCCAGCAGCCCGGGACAGGGGTCGGCCGGGGAG. Translation gives CASSPGQGSAGE. The full CDR3 sequence reads CASSPGQGSAGELFF.

This clone was detected ten times or more. The CDR3 end falls 3 residues outside the read, so it is completed with the germline J gene. The V call is TRBV20-1, the J call TRBJ1-2, with D possibly TRBD1 on 5 matching bases. The CDR3 is 14 residues long. CDR1 and CDR2 from the germline V gene are DFQATT and SNEGSKA (reference sequence). CDR3 DNA, as far as it was read: TGCAGCCTCATGGGGCAGTGGCCTAACTATGGC. This translates into CSLMGQWPNYG. The CDR3 in its entirety is CSLMGQWPNYGYTF.

This clone has at least ten counts. Sequencing ends 3 residues short of the CDR3 end; the germline J gene provides the rest. The rearrangement joins TRBV7-8 to TRBJ1-2, with TRBD1 matching over 9 bases. CDR1 is SGHVS, CDR2 FQNEAQ, per germline. V shed 1 base and J 5 bases; nucleotides not matched to a gene: 8. CDR3 length: 16 amino acids. The chain's CDR3 is CASSLGGQGLPYGYTF. The part of the CDR3 DNA that was read is TGTGCCAGCAGCTTAGGGGGACAGGGCCTGCCTTATGGC. The variable domain in full, with the rest retrieved from reference TRBV7-8 and TRBJ1-2, is GAGVSQSPRYKVAKRGQDVALRCDPISGHVSLFWYQQALGQGPEFLTYFQNEAQLDKSGLPSDRFFAERPEGSVSTLKIQRTQQEDSAVYLCASSLGGQGLPYGYTFGSGTRLTVV.

This clone was detected ten times or more. CDR3 residues: CASSLGTSGSLADTQYF. Partial CDR3 DNA: TGCGCCAGCAGCTTGGGGACTAGCGGGTCTCTCGCAGATACG. The chain couples TRBV5-1 to TRBJ2-3, with 11 bases that match TRBD2. The sequence runs out 3 residues before the end of the CDR3; the remainder is reconstructed from the germline J gene. The trim removed 0 bases at V and 4 bases at J, leaving 7 bases unmatched. This CDR3 comprises 17 residues. CDR1 SGHRS and CDR2 YFSETQ come from the germline V gene.

This clone was seen many times. The DNA ends 3 residues before the CDR3 does, and the rest of the CDR3 is filled in from the germline J gene. The chain carries TRBV5-1 and TRBJ2-1, with 9 nucleotides matching TRBD1. CDR3 length: 15 residues. Germline assignment: CDR1 SGHRS and CDR2 YFSETQ. The trim removed 1 base at V and 9 bases at J, leaving 8 bases unmatched. The CDR3: CASSLSPGQGGEQFF. The sequenced CDR3 bases are TGCGCCAGCAGCTTGAGCCCGGGACAGGGTGGTGAG.

This clone was detected many times. With the read ending 3 residues before the CDR3 end, the germline J gene is used to fill in that end. The chain carries TRBV20-1 and TRBJ1-2; a possible D gene is TRBD1 (5 bases). Germline V gene sequence: CDR1 DFQATT, CDR2 SNEGSKA (reference sequence). This CDR3 contains 15 residues. The sequenced part of the CDR3 DNA is TGCAGTGCTACCCCCTTCAAGGGGCTCCGATCGGGC. Protein product: CSATPFKGLRSG. The entire CDR3 reads CSATPFKGLRSGYTF.

This clone has a count of ten or more. The read ends 3 residues before the CDR3 terminus; that terminus is restored from the germline J gene. This chain joins TRBV20-1 and TRBJ2-3; 10 nucleotides agree with TRBD2. CDR3 size: 14 residues. Trimming cost V 4 bases and J 6 bases; bases outside gene matches: 7. Per the germline V gene, CDR1 is DFQATT and CDR2 is SNEGSKA (reference sequence). Partial CDR3 DNA: TGCAGTGCTATTTCTAGCGGGAGTGGGGATACG. Amino acids: CSAISSGSGDT. The full CDR3 protein is CSAISSGSGDTQYF.

This clone showed up many times. This CDR3 is also generated by other DNA sequences in the sample. The sequenced part of the CDR3 DNA is TGTGCCAGTAGTAGATTAGCGGGAGGGATATACAATGAG. This encodes CASSRLAGGIYNE. The entire CDR3 sequence reads CASSRLAGGIYNEQFF. J is TRBJ2-1 and V is TRBV19, with 11 nucleotides matching TRBD2. Read coverage stops 3 residues before the CDR3 terminus; the germline J gene supplies the remainder. This CDR3 comprises 16 residues. Germline CDR1 reads LNHDA; CDR2 reads SQIVND (reference sequence). The trim removed 4 bases at V and 4 bases at J, leaving 6 bases unmatched.

This clone was recorded many times. The CDR3 extends 3 residues past the end of the read, so its final part is completed from the germline J gene. V and J are TRBV15 and TRBJ2-5, with no clear D. V was shortened by 2 bases and J by 1 base, with 11 bases between the two germline ends. Germline assignment: CDR1 LNHNV and CDR2 YYDKDF (reference sequence). The length of the CDR3 is 15 residues. The CDR3 bases that were read are TGTGCCACCAGCAGATTCCGCCAGTCCCAAGAGACC. Translated, it gives CATSRFRQSQET. The entire CDR3 reads CATSRFRQSQETQYF.

There are many counts of this clone. CDR3 DNA (partial): TGTGCCTCCCGCCGGGGGGAGCGGCTTTATAATTCACCC. This translates into CASRRGERLYNSP. In full, the CDR3 is CASRRGERLYNSPLHF. The chain couples TRBV30 to TRBJ1-6; D possibly corresponds to TRBD1 (5 bases). Read sequence stops 3 residues before the CDR3 end, and the germline J gene provides the missing end. Germline-derived CDR1 and CDR2 are GTSNPN and SVGIG (reference sequence). Trimming cost V 7 bases and J 4 bases, with 20 bases left between them. This CDR3 comprises 16 residues.

This clone was observed at least ten times. Read data end 3 residues before the CDR3 end; the end is taken from the germline J gene. The chain is built from TRBV5-1 and TRBJ2-3; D assignment may be TRBD1 or TRBD2 (5 bases each). Deletions cut 10 bases from V and 5 bases from J, with 23 bases between. There are 15 residues in the CDR3. CDR1 is SGHRS and CDR2 is YFSETQ in the germline V gene. The CDR3 loop is CAGAREGSTGDTQYF. CDR3 DNA (partial): TGCGCCGGGGCTCGGGAAGGGAGCACCGGAGATACG.

This clone has a count of ten or more. The CDR3 is cut off 3 residues early in the read; its end comes from the germline J gene. The gene calls are TRBV5-1 and TRBJ1-2, with D unclear. From germline, CDR1 is SGHRS and CDR2 YFSETQ. Trimming pared 2 bases from V and 5 bases from J, leaving 10 bases between. The CDR3 has 13 amino acids. The DNA read from the CDR3 is TGCGCCAGCAGCTTCTCGCCGGGGTATGGC. It is translated as CASSFSPGYG. The whole CDR3 sequence reads CASSFSPGYGYTF.

This clone came up many times. The sequenced fragment ends 3 residues before the CDR3 boundary, so the rest is inferred from the germline J gene. The J gene is TRBJ2-1, the V gene TRBV20-1; D gene ambiguous. The CDR3 totals 12 residues. V was pared by 6 bases and J by 5 bases, with 11 bases between. Germline assignment: CDR1 DFQATT and CDR2 SNEGSKA (reference sequence). The chain's CDR3 is CSALNFDNEQFF. Partial CDR3 DNA: TGCAGTGCGCTTAACTTCGACAATGAG.

This clone was seen ten or more times. The read falls 3 residues short of the CDR3 end, and the missing part is taken from the germline J gene. This sequence joins TRBV30 and TRBJ1-5; 11 nucleotides align to TRBD1. Per the germline V gene, CDR1 is GTSNPN and CDR2 is SVGIG (reference sequence). V lost 3 bases and J lost 6; bases outside the gene matches: 4. The CDR3 is 14 residues long. CDR3 protein: CAWRGQGVGQPQHF. The covered CDR3 bases are TGTGCCTGGAGGGGACAGGGGGTTGGTCAGCCC.

Ten or more counts support this clone. The CDR3 extends 3 residues past the end of the read, so its final part is completed from the germline J gene. The rearrangement uses TRBV7-2 and TRBJ2-5; 7 bases fit TRBD1. Germline V gene data show CDR1 as SGHTA and CDR2 as FQGNSA. The length of the CDR3 is 12 residues. V shed 5 bases and J 4 bases; nucleotides not matched to a gene: 1. This CDR3 reads CASSEGAETQYF. CDR3 bases read: TGTGCCAGCAGCGAGGGGGCAGAGACC. The full variable domain, with the rest looked up from reference TRBV7-2 and TRBJ2-5, is GAGVSQSPSNKVTEKGKDVELRCDPISGHTALYWYRQSLGQGLEFLIYFQGNSAPDKSGLPSDRFSAERTGGSVSTLTIQRTQQEDSAVYLCASSEGAETQYFGPGTRLLVL.